This TCR beta chain came from a study of T cell repertoires in cytomegalovirus infection. About the study: Well-studied HLA-B-restricted CMV epitopes were used in the study alongside recently identified HLA-C-restricted ones. Carrying CMV and the relevant HLA type showed in public TCR beta signatures.

MiXCR was run by TCRdb on the reads, yielding one entry per CDR3 protein. In the table there are fewer than 130,000 distinct CDR3 sequences, around 40% of which are singletons. Study-wide results and limits: Totalled public TCR beta family frequency picked out people who carried CMV plus the relevant HLA.

In this sample, this clonotype turned up many times. Its antigen is unidentified. The V and J ends lost 8 bases and 1 base respectively, with 8 bases between them. CDR1 ENHRY and CDR2 SYGVKD come from the germline V gene. This CDR3 is 12 amino acids long. The rearrangement joins TRBV10-3 to TRBJ1-1; no firm D call. The sequence came from a human donor in good health (CMV status not recorded). Some clones in this sample may be carry-over from other donors' samples. The material was CD8+ T cells from cultured PBMCs, obtained from culture after CMV antigen stimulation. The CDR3 is CAISRENTEAFF. The CDR3 DNA is TGTGCCATCTCACGGGAGAACACTGAAGCTTTCTTT.